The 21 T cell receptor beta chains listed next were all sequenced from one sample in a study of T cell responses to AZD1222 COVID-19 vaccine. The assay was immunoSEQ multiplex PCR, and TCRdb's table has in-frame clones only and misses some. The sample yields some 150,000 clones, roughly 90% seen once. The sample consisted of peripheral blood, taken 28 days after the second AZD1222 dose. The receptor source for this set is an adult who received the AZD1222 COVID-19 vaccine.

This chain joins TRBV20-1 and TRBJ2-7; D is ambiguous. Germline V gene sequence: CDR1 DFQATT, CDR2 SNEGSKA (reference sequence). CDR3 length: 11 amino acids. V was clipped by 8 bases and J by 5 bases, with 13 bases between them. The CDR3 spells CSQRVGDEQYF. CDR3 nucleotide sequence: TGCAGTCAAAGGGTAGGCGACGAGCAGTACTTC.

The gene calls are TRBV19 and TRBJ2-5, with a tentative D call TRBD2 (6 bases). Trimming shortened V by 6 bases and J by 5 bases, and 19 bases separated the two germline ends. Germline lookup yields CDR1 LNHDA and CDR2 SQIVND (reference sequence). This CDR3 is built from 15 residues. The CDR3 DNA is TGTGCCAGTAGCCTGGGACTTCTCGGGCGTGAGACCCAGTACTTC. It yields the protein CASSLGLLGRETQYF.

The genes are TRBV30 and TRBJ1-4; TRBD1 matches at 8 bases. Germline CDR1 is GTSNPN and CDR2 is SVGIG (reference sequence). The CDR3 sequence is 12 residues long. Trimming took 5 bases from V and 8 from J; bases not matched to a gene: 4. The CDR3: CAWGQGWEKLFF. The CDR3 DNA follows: TGTGCCTGGGGACAGGGTTGGGAAAAACTGTTTTTT.

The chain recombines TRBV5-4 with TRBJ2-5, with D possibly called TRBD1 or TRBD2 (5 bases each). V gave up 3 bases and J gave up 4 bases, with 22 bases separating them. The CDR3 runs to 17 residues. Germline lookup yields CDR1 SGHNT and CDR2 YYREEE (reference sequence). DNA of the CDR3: TGTGCCAGCAGCTCTGCCCCGGGGACGACTATCGGAGAGACCCAGTACTTC. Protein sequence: CASSSAPGTTIGETQYF.

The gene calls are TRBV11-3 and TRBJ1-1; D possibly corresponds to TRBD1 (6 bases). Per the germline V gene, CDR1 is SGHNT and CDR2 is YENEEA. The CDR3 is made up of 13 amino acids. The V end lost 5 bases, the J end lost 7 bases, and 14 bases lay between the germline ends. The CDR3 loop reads CASSPQGVGEAFF. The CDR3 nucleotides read TGTGCCAGCAGCCCACAGGGCGTTGGTGAAGCTTTCTTT.

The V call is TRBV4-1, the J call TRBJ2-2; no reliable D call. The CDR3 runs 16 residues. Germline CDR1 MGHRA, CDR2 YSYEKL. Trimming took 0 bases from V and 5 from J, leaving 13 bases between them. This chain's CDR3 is CASSQEWAWATGELFF. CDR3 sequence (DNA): TGCGCCAGCAGCCAAGAATGGGCATGGGCTACCGGGGAGCTGTTTTTT.

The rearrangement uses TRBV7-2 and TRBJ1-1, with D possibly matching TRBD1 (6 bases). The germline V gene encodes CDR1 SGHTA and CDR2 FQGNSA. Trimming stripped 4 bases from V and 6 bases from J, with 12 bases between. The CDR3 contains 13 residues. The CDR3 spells CASSSRQGSEAFF. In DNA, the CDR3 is TGTGCCAGCAGCTCCCGGCAGGGGTCTGAAGCTTTCTTT. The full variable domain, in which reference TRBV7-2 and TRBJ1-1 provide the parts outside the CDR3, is GAGVSQSPSNKVTEKGKDVELRCDPISGHTALYWYRQSLGQGLEFLIYFQGNSAPDKSGLPSDRFSAERTGGSVSTLTIQRTQQEDSAVYLCASSSRQGSEAFFGQGTRLTVV.

CDR3 region: CASIQTRGNTEAFF. The DNA for the CDR3 is TGTGCCAGTATCCAAACCCGAGGGAACACTGAAGCTTTCTTT. The rearrangement joins TRBV19 to TRBJ1-1; D unresolved. V dropped 7 bases and J dropped 1 base, with 13 bases sitting between them. Germline V gene data show CDR1 as LNHDA and CDR2 as SQIVND (reference sequence). The CDR3 covers 14 residues. The full variable domain, with the rest looked up from reference TRBV19 and TRBJ1-1, is DGGITQSPKYLFRKEGQNVTLSCEQNLNHDAMYWYRQDPGQGLRLIYYSQIVNDFQKGDIAEGYSVSREKKESFPLTVTSAQKNPTAFYLCASIQTRGNTEAFFGQGTRLTVV.

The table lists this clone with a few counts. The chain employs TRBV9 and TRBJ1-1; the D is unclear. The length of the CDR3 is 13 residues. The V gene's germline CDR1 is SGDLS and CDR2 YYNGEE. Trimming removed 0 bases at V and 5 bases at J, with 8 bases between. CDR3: CASSVAWETEAFF. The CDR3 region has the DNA TGTGCCAGCAGCGTAGCTTGGGAAACTGAAGCTTTCTTT.

CDR3 bases: TGTGCCAGCAGCCCCAAACTTCGACCGAACGAGCAGTACTTC. This gives the protein CASSPKLRPNEQYF. The chain has TRBV7-9 and TRBJ2-7; D unresolved. This CDR3 has 14 residues. V lost 5 bases, J lost 5 bases, and 16 bases lay in between. The germline gives CDR1 SEHNR, CDR2 FQNEAQ (reference sequence). Full variable domain (rest looked up from reference TRBV7-9 and TRBJ2-7): DTGVSQNPRHKITKRGQNVTFRCDPISEHNRLYWYRQTLGQGPEFLTYFQNEAQLEKSRLLSDRFSAERPKGSFSTLEIQRTEQGDSAMYLCASSPKLRPNEQYFGPGTRLTVT.

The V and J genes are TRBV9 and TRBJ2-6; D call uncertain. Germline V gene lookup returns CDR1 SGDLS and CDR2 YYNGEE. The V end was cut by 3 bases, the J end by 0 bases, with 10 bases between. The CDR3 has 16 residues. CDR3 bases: TGTGCCAGCAGCGCGACCGGGTTCTCTGGGGCCAACGTCCTGACTTTC. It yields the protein CASSATGFSGANVLTF.

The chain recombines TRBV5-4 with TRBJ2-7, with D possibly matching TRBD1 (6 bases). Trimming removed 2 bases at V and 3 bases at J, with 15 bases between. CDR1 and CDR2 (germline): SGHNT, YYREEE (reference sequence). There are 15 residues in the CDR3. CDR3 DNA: TGTGCCAGCAGCTTAGGACAGCCCAGGAACTACGAGCAGTACTTC. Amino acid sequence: CASSLGQPRNYEQYF.

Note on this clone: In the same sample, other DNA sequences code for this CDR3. CDR3 bases: TGTGCCAGTAGTTCGGGTTCCTACGAGCAGTACTTC. It is translated as CASSSGSYEQYF. The gene calls are TRBV19 and TRBJ2-7; D gene unclear. The V gene lost 5 bases and the J gene lost 1 base, with 6 bases spanning the gap. Germline lookup yields CDR1 LNHDA and CDR2 SQIVND (reference sequence). The CDR3 is 12 residues long.

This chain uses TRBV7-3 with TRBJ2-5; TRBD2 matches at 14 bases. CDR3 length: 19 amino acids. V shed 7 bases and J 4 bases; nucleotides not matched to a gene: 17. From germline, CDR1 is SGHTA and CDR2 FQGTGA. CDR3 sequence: CASTGGTSGSIVRRETQYF. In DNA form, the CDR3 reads TGTGCCAGCACCGGCGGGACTAGCGGGAGCATTGTTAGGAGAGAGACCCAGTACTTC.

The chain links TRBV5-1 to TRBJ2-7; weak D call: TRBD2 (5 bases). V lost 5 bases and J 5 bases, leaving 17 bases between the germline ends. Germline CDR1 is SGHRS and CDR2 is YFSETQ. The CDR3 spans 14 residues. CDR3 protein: CASSDPRGKNEQYF. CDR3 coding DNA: TGCGCCAGCAGTGACCCGAGAGGGAAAAACGAGCAGTACTTC. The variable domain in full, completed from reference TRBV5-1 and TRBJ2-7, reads KAGVTQTPRYLIKTRGQQVTLSCSPISGHRSVSWYQQTPGQGLQFLFEYFSETQRNKGNFPGRFSGRQFSNSRSEMNVSTLELGDSALYLCASSDPRGKNEQYFGPGTRLTVT.

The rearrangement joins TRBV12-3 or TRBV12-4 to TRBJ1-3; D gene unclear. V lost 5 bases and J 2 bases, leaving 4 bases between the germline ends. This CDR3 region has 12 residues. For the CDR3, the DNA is TGTGCCAGCAGTCAGCCTGGAAACACCATATATTTT. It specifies CASSQPGNTIYF.

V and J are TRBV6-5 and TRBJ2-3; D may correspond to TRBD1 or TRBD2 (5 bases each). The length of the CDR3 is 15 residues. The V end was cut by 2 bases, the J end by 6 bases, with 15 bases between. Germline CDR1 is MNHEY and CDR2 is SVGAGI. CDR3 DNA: TGTGCCAGCAGTTACGAATGGGGGAGACCCGATACGCAGTATTTT. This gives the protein CASSYEWGRPDTQYF.

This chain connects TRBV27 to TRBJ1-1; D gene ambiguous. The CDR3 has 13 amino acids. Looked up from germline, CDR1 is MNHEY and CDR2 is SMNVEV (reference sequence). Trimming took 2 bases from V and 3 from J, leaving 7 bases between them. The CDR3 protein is CASSLRRYTEAFF. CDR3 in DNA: TGTGCCAGCAGTTTACGGAGGTACACTGAAGCTTTCTTT.

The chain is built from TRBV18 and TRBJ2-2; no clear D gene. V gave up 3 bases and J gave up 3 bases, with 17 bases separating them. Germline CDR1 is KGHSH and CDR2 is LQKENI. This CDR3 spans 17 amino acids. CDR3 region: CASSPAQSAPYTGELFF. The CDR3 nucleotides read TGTGCCAGCTCACCCGCCCAGTCGGCACCCTACACCGGGGAGCTGTTTTTT.

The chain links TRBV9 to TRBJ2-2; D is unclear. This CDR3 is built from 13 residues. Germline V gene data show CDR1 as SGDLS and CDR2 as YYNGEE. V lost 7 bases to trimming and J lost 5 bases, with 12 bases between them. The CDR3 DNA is TGTGCCAGCGCGAGAAGCATGACCGGGGAGCTGTTTTTT. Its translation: CASARSMTGELFF.

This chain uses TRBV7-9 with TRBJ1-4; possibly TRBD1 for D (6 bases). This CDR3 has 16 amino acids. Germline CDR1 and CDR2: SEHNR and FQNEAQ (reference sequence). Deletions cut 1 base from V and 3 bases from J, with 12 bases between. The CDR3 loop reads CASSLGRQAPNEKLFF. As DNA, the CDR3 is TGTGCCAGCAGCTTAGGGAGACAGGCCCCTAATGAAAAACTGTTTTTT.